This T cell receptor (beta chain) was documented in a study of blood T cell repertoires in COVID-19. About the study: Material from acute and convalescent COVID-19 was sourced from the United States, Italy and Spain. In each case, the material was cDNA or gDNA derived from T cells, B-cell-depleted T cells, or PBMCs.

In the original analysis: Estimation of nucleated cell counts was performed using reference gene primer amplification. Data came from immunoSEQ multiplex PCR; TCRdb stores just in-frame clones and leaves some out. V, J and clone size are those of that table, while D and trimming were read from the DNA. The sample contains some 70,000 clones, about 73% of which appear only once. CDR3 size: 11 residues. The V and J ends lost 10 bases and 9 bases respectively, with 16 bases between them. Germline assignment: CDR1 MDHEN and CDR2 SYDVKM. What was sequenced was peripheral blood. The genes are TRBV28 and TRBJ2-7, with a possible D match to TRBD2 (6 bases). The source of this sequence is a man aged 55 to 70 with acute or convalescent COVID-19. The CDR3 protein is CAIRGAEGQYF. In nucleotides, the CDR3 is TGTGCCATCCGCGGCGCGGAGGGGCAGTACTTC.